This T cell receptor beta chain was found in a study of CD8+CD57+ T cells in acquired aplastic anemia. Study results and limitations: Patients and controls turned out to have roughly 30 CD8+ CDR3 sequences in common.

CDR3 and TCR beta VDJ profiling relied on a genomic DNA template. TCRdb redid the calling of the reads with MiXCR, one entry per CDR3 protein. Of approximately 170,000 distinct CDR3 sequences listed, about 60% are singletons. About this clonotype: Its antigen is undetermined.

This CDR3 is built from 14 residues. The V and J ends lost 5 bases and 0 bases respectively, with 9 bases between them. Germline values: CDR1 KGHDR, CDR2 SFDVKD. The specimen sequenced was sorted CD4+, CD8+, or CD8+CD57+ T cells (not recorded which) from PBMCs. The gene calls are TRBV24-1 and TRBJ1-2; D possibly corresponds to TRBD1 (5 bases). The receptor's source is a human donor in good health. Written as DNA, the CDR3 is TGTGCCACCAGTGCCCCAGGGTCTAACTATGGCTACACCTTC. Residues: CATSAPGSNYGYTF.